The clone carrying this T cell receptor beta chain was counted only a few times. Its antigen remains unknown. These data come from a study of T-cell memory formation after mild COVID-19. Study outcomes and limitations: Clones shrinking from day 15 to 85 showed even CD4/CD8 mixes; later expanders tilted CD4+.

Between the trimmed V and J ends, which lost 4 bases and 8 bases, there was a span of 11 bases. The CDR3 sequence is 12 residues long. Germline CDR1 is SNHLY and CDR2 is FYNNEI. TCRdb re-derived calls from the 5' RACE reads in MiXCR, one entry per CDR3 protein. The profile shows roughly 220,000 distinct CDR3 sequences, over 9% of them singletons. The TCR sequence derives from a man between 18 and 29 years old who had mild COVID-19 (a few samples of this study predate the infection). Cell type and time point are not known. Sample: PBMCs or a T cell subset sorted from them (not recorded which). The V and J genes are TRBV2 and TRBJ1-2; the D gene is possibly TRBD1 (6 bases). CDR3 loop: CASSAQGGGYTF. For the CDR3, the DNA is TGTGCCAGCAGTGCACAGGGCGGCGGCTACACCTTC.